This T cell receptor beta chain stems from a study of Ad26.COV2.S vaccination and SARS-CoV-2 variants. About the study: Recipients of Ad26.COV2.S got it intramuscularly, once or twice 56 days apart.

Clones were read by immunoSEQ multiplex PCR, and TCRdb kept only the in-frame ones, dropping some. The table lists a few hundred thousand clones, roughly 87% of them singletons. Regarding treatment: about 20 received Ad26.COV2.S at low or high dose, single or two shots; about 5 received placebo; per-sample allocation not given. The investigators took samples on day 63 after the first vaccine or placebo injection. This clone appeared once. Its matching antigen is unknown. Germline V CDR1 and CDR2: MNHEY, SMNVEV (reference sequence). V was clipped by 3 bases and J by 8 bases; unmatched bases: 1. CDR3 length: 12 amino acids. Points from the study as a whole: With respect to non-spike TCR breadth, vaccine and placebo recipients were similar.

The sequences come from peripheral blood, collected in a trial of Ad26.COV2.S vaccine versus placebo. The TCR was taken from a person aged 18-65 years who received the Ad26.COV2.S COVID-19 vaccine or a placebo. V gene TRBV27 combines with J gene TRBJ2-1; TRBD1 matches at 7 bases. The CDR3 nucleotides are TGTGCCAGCAGTTTTAGGGGGCATGAGCAGTTCTTC. This codes for CASSFRGHEQFF.